Sequencing of this TCR beta chain was carried out in a study of monozygotic twins with inflammatory bowel disease. Study outcomes and limitations: T cell subtypes that differed could not be told apart. Using the inverse Simpson index, IBD patients had lower TCRbeta diversity than healthy co-twins.

Comments on this clonotype: Its antigen is not known.

CDR1 is SNHLY, CDR2 FYNNEI, per germline. The CDR3 runs to 12 residues. Template switching added UMIs carrying a 6-nucleotide sample barcode. One entry per CDR3 protein, without DNA, is what TCRdb gives after re-calling the 5' RACE reads. In all, the sample yields 150,000 or so distinct CDR3 sequences. Blood samples, whole and unsorted for T cells, yielded the isolated total RNA. This clonotype was sampled from a human donor with ulcerative colitis or Crohn's disease, or a healthy co-twin of an affected twin (not recorded which). The rearrangement links TRBV2 to TRBJ1-1; TCRdb selects TRBD1, and the lack of DNA leaves this call unchecked. Sequencing was performed on blood. The CDR3 loop is CASRKDREESFF. Complete variable domain (other parts from reference TRBV2 and TRBJ1-1): EPEVTQTPSHQVTQMGQEVILRCVPISNHLYFYWYRQILGQKVEFLVSFYNNEISEKSEIFDDQFSVERPDGSNFTLKIRSTKLEDSAMYFCASRKDREESFFGQGTRLTVV.